This T cell receptor beta chain was recorded in a study of T cell clonotyping in hematopoietic cell transplantation. This CDR3 spans 16 amino acids. The V end lost 3 bases, the J end lost 4 bases, and 17 bases lay between the germline ends. Germline V CDR1 and CDR2: LNHDA, SQIVND (reference sequence). Generated by immunoSEQ multiplex PCR, the TCRdb table keeps only in-frame clones and is missing some. The sample has about 5,900 clones, roughly 89% seen once. On this clone itself: Its antigen is unidentified.

Study-wide results and limits: Pathologically expanded recipient clonotypes increased progressively from day 30 to day 180 as diversity fell.

V and J are TRBV19 and TRBJ2-3, with a tentative D call TRBD2 (6 bases). Source: peripheral blood mononuclear cells, taken 100 days after allogeneic stem cell transplant. This clonotype was sampled from a male patient aged 40-50 years who had an allogeneic stem cell transplant from an unrelated donor, so the T cells may come from the graft donor. Some clones in this sample may be carry-over from other donors' samples. CDR3 sequence (DNA): TGTGCCAGTAGTATCTTCGAGCGGGTTGGGCCAGATACGCAGTATTTT. It yields the protein CASSIFERVGPDTQYF.